The entry below gives a single T cell receptor beta chain sequence along with its context. The antigen remains undetermined. This specimen comes from a study of cytomegalovirus exposure and HLA in healthy donors. Findings of the study overall: TCR beta V- and J-gene trimming, according to a later analysis, was linked to a missense DCLRE1C variant. The majority of CMV-associated TCR beta chains were reported as apparently HLA-restricted in a later analysis.

The germline V gene encodes CDR1 SGHTA and CDR2 FQGTGA. V was trimmed by 5 bases and J by 6 bases, leaving 10 bases between them. The CDR3 loop spans 12 amino acids. Use of 60 Vbeta and 13 Jbeta primers characterized the PCR. Clones were sequenced by immunoSEQ multiplex PCR, and TCRdb holds only the in-frame ones, with some missing. The sample includes some 130,000 clones, about two thirds seen only once; the top ten take about 4.4%. The receptor was derived from a man aged 50-59 years in good health and CMV-seropositive. What was sequenced was PBMCs. This chain links TRBV7-3 with TRBJ2-5, with a possible D match to TRBD2 (5 bases). The CDR3 is CASSLPGKTQYF. The CDR3 nucleotides read TGTGCCAGCAGCCTCCCGGGAAAGACCCAGTACTTC.